Here is one T cell receptor beta chain with its context. The sample belongs to a study of blood T cell repertoires in COVID-19. Study overall: COVID-19 samples from acute and convalescent phases originated in the United States, Italy and Spain. From T cells, B-cell-depleted T cells, or PBMCs came the material, which was cDNA or gDNA.

The CDR3 spans 14 residues. Trimming took off 7 bases at V and 8 bases at J, with 17 bases between the two ends. Germline V gives CDR1 SNHLY, CDR2 FYNNEI. Authors' analysis steps: Amplifying reference gene primers gave estimates of nucleated cell counts. Produced via immunoSEQ multiplex PCR; TCRdb's table is partial and in-frame only. V and J calls and clone size are as listed in that table; D and trimming were resolved from the DNA. The sample lists about 230,000 clones; roughly 83% were seen once. This clonotype was obtained from a man aged 40-50 years with acute or convalescent COVID-19. The sample was peripheral blood. The chain carries TRBV2 and TRBJ1-4; perhaps TRBD1 as D (6 bases). CDR3 region: CASTRTEQREKLFF. CDR3 coding DNA: TGTGCCAGCACCCGGACAGAACAGAGGGAAAAACTGTTTTTT.